This T cell receptor beta chain was sequenced in a study of shared clonotypes between healthy human individuals (dated by TCRdb to 2018 to 2021). As for the study more broadly: The cohort included three men and a couple of women between 18 and 49 years of age. For each donor, CD4 naive and CD4 memory were each run on three plates, CD8 naive on two plates, and CD8 memory on one plate. To estimate repertoire size and how much clonotype sharing occurs between individuals, the study deeply sequenced the blood TCR repertoires of five or six healthy adults. Different laboratories and diverse techniques were used to prepare libraries and sequence TCR repertoires, to increase sequencing depth and limit assay-specific biases. Leukapheresis yielded between about 0.9 and 10 billion PBMCs per donor.

Here is what the overall study found, with its caveats: Rarefaction of sorted-subset datasets indicated incomplete sequencing despite the large sequencing depth. Sharing across four donors was observed for approximately 5% of naive CD4, under 4% of naive CD8, 2.3% of memory CD4, and roughly 0.43% of memory CD8 clonotypes. Larger estimated clonotype richness was generally found for naive subsets than for memory subsets. Based on pairwise subsampling, the degree of clonotype sharing among donors was expected to be affected by sequencing depth. The small number of donors limited the genetic and exposure-history diversity represented. Sampling was limited to blood, and TCR repertoires in tissue likely differ from TCR repertoires in blood. Compared with non-shared clonotypes, clonotypes shared by all four sorted-subset donors had higher generation probabilities.

Using the deep immunoSEQ assay, multiplex PCR amplified TCR CDR3 regions from genomic DNA. For each cell subset, the extracted genomic DNA was distributed evenly across all wells of several immunoSEQ 96-well plates, and each plate served as one replicate. For sorted subsets, about 200 ng genomic DNA, equal to 25,000 to 35,000 T cell genomes, was loaded into each replicate PCR. Purified libraries were measured with a Qubit 3.0 fluorometer, size-checked on a Bioanalyzer 2100, and measured again with the KAPA Library Quantification kit. Every immunoSEQ 96-well plate was sequenced on a dedicated single-read 150-cycle Illumina NextSeq 550 flow cell. Regarding the original processing steps: Because the immunoSEQ output held only junctional sequences and lacked quality scores, the filtering could not match the filtering applied to full-length reads. To assign V/J genes and CDR3, sequences were annotated using PyIR, a Python wrapper for IgBLAST v1.9, with IMGT germline references. Reads were filtered out if the reads had weak V/J assignments (E-value above 1e-6), no CDR3, stop codons, out-of-frame junctions, or ambiguous translated residues. A V3J clonotype was defined by an identical inferred V gene, J gene, and CDR3 amino acid sequence. To compute the percentage overlap between repertoires, the number of shared unique clonotypes was divided by the size of the smaller repertoire. Three approaches were used to assess repertoire richness: RTK rarefaction, the Chao1 estimator, and Recon v2.1 estimates of unobserved clonotypes. Generation probabilities were computed with OLGA for all TCRbeta clonotypes obtained by the gDNA method from several donors. Drawn from immuneACCESS, this table holds only the in-frame rearrangements with V and J called that TCRdb kept. Clones are partly lost; checked studies trace under half to an unresolved V gene and leave the rest unexplained. The V and J calls and clone size are taken from that table; D and trimming were inferred from the DNA. The sample table contains hundreds of thousands of clones; only one count was recorded for roughly 70% of them. The ten largest clones represent approximately 1.6% of the sample.

Inclusive of the bounding cysteine and phenylalanine, the CDR3 is 13 residues long. Only CDR3 DNA is held: 39 bases, read in frame from base 1. Concerning this clone itself: The antigen it binds to is not known. Base qualities are missing; no much larger clone stands one base away.

Donors were healthy HIV-negative adults with no recently reported acute infections or vaccinations. Every donor was a Caucasian adult residing in Nashville, Tennessee, USA. CD4+ T cells were enriched through magnetic negative selection, after which naive cells were positively selected on CD45RA and the remaining negative fraction served as the memory subset. Blood was collected by leukapheresis, and PBMCs were isolated by Ficoll-Histopaque density gradient centrifugation and then cryopreserved in liquid nitrogen vapor phase. Analytical flow cytometry was used to check the purity and quantity of every magnetically sorted T cell population. From each sorted fraction, genomic DNA was isolated and quantified by UV absorbance on a Nanodrop 2000c.

The sample taken for sequencing was memory CD4+ T cells sorted from blood. The sample's cell subset or site label is to be understood as: CD45RA-negative fraction. The chain is made from TRBV21-1 and TRBJ1-2; the D segment call TRBD1 is taken from the table without a DNA check. TRBV21-1 is classified as a pseudogene. The TCR comes from a woman younger than 45 in good health. The CDR3 amino acid sequence is: CASSNEKGGGYTF. Here is the DNA: TGTGCCAGCAGCAATGAAAAAGGGGGCGGCTACACCTTC.